The 16 T cell receptor beta chains below come from one sample, sequenced in a study of T cells expressing NK-cell markers. From its re-call of the 5' RACE reads, TCRdb lists each CDR3 protein once, without DNA. The sample's table shows roughly 390,000 distinct CDR3 sequences. The source material was blood T cells: a sorted CD56 or NKG2C T cell subset, CD4+ or CD8+ T cells, or bulk PBMC T cells (not recorded which). These receptors were collected from a man aged 18 to 70 in good health.

The rearrangement uses TRBV7-2 and TRBJ2-7; TCRdb returns TRBD1, unconfirmable since there is no DNA. The CDR3 covers 14 residues. Germline V gives CDR1 SGHTA, CDR2 FQGNSA. CDR3 region: CASSPQGGFDEQYF.

CDR3 protein: CSARESGTSTDTQYF. The chain carries TRBV20-1 and TRBJ2-3; the D call from TCRdb, TRBD2, cannot be confirmed without DNA. This CDR3 has 15 residues. The germline CDR1 and CDR2 sequences are DFQATT and SNEGSKA (reference sequence).

The V and J genes are TRBV30 and TRBJ1-6; the TCRdb D gene call, TRBD1, has no DNA to confirm it. Germline CDR1 GTSNPN, CDR2 SVGIG (reference sequence). CDR3 length equals 12 residues. CDR3 residues: CASHRHNSPLHF.

J is TRBJ2-7 and V is TRBV25-1; with no DNA, the TCRdb D assignment of TRBD1 cannot be verified. The CDR3 spans 15 residues. Germline V lookup: CDR1 MGHDK, CDR2 SYGVNS. CDR3 region: CASSDPGTGTREQYF.

This chain uses TRBV9 with TRBJ2-1; without DNA, the TCRdb call of TRBD2 cannot be checked. Germline V lookup: CDR1 SGDLS, CDR2 YYNGEE. The CDR3 has 16 amino acids. This chain's CDR3 is CASSPRGLGFNNEQFF.

The rearrangement links TRBV14 to TRBJ2-7; TCRdb's D call, TRBD1, is unchecked because there is no DNA. CDR1 and CDR2 from the germline V gene are SGHDN and FVKESK. The CDR3 runs to 15 residues. The CDR3 reads CASSPRPGQMYEQYF.

This chain links TRBV20-1 with TRBJ2-4; TCRdb outputs TRBD1, but without DNA this stays unchecked. The CDR3 runs 13 residues. CDR1 is DFQATT and CDR2 is SNEGSKA in the germline V gene (reference sequence). The CDR3 spells CSADRPPKNIQYF.

The J gene is TRBJ2-7, the V gene TRBV6-5; the D call from TCRdb, TRBD2, cannot be confirmed without DNA. CDR3 length: 16 amino acids. The germline V gene has CDR1 MNHEY and CDR2 SVGAGI. CDR3 loop: CASSYSLAREGYEQYF.

The chain employs TRBV6-1 and TRBJ2-1; without DNA, the TCRdb call of TRBD1 cannot be checked. The CDR3 loop spans 15 amino acids. Germline assignment: CDR1 MNHNS and CDR2 SASEGT. The CDR3 protein is CASSPLGQGGNEQFF.

The rearrangement joins TRBV20-1 to TRBJ1-3; the D call from TCRdb, TRBD1, cannot be confirmed without DNA. In germline, CDR1 is DFQATT, CDR2 SNEGSKA (reference sequence). The CDR3 loop spans 16 amino acids. CDR3 amino acids: CSAASRDGISGNTIYF.

CDR3 amino acids: CASSPQRGKETQYF. This sequence joins TRBV5-1 and TRBJ2-5; TCRdb designates TRBD2, a call that cannot be tested without DNA. CDR1 is SGHRS, CDR2 YFSETQ, per germline. The CDR3 covers 14 residues.

The J gene is TRBJ2-7, the V gene TRBV12-3 or TRBV12-4; TCRdb gives TRBD1 as the D gene, but with no DNA this cannot be confirmed. The CDR3 is 15 residues long. The CDR3 region is CASSRDRSLQDEQYF.

This chain connects TRBV20-1 to TRBJ2-3; TCRdb reports TRBD1, a call that lacks DNA to check it against. The CDR3 contains 14 residues. Per germline, CDR1 DFQATT and CDR2 SNEGSKA (reference sequence). This chain's CDR3 is CSATFSGGSNTQYF.

The rearrangement links TRBV5-1 to TRBJ2-7; the TRBD1 assignment by TCRdb is unverifiable without DNA. This CDR3 has 15 residues. CDR1 SGHRS and CDR2 YFSETQ come from the germline V gene. The CDR3 sequence is CASSPGQGWSYEQYF.

The chain recombines TRBV4-1 with TRBJ1-1. This CDR3 comprises 14 residues. Germline V lookup: CDR1 MGHRA, CDR2 YSYEKL. CDR3 loop: CASSPWERSTEAFF.

The chain carries TRBV5-1 and TRBJ2-7; TCRdb names TRBD1, which stays unverified in the absence of DNA. This CDR3 is 16 amino acids long. The germline V gene encodes CDR1 SGHRS and CDR2 YFSETQ. The CDR3: CASSLAGVTPTYEQYF.